Below are 2 T cell receptor beta chains sequenced from a single sample in a study of cytomegalovirus exposure and HLA in healthy donors. Primers for the PCR totalled 60 Vbeta and 13 Jbeta. Here immunoSEQ multiplex PCR was the method, and the copy in TCRdb shows in-frame clones only, minus some. The table lists some 100,000 clones, about 80% of them singletons, with about 8% in the top ten. Sequenced sample: PBMCs. The source of these receptors is a woman in her fifties or sixties in good health and CMV-seropositive.

This chain connects TRBV6-1 to TRBJ2-3, with 9 positions matching TRBD2. The germline CDR1 and CDR2 sequences are MNHNS and SASEGT. With 2 bases clipped from V and 4 bases from J, the junction kept 7 bases outside the gene matches. The CDR3 runs 16 residues. CDR3 residues: CASSEYSGGGADTQYF. CDR3 nucleotides: TGTGCCAGCAGTGAATATAGCGGGGGAGGGGCAGATACGCAGTATTTT.

This chain connects TRBV7-2 to TRBJ2-2; D might be TRBD2 (5 bases). Germline CDR1 is SGHTA and CDR2 is FQGNSA. The CDR3 runs 13 residues. Trimming shortened V by 5 bases and J by 5 bases, and 9 bases separated the two germline ends. The CDR3 DNA is TGTGCCAGCAGCCCGAGGGTTACCGGGGAGCTGTTTTTT. Its translation is CASSPRVTGELFF.